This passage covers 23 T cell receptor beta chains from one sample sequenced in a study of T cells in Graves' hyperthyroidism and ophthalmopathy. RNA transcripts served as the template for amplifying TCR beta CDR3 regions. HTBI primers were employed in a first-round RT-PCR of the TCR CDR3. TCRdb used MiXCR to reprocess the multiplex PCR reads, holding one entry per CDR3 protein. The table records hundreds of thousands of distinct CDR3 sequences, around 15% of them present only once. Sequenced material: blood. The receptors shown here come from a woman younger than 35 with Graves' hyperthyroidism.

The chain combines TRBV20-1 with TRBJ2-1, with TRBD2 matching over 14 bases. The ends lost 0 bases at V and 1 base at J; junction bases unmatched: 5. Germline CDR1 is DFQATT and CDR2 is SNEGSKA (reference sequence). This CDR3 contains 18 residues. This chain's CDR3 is CSARDKRLAGGSYNEQFF. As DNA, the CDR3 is TGCAGTGCTAGAGATAAGAGACTAGCGGGAGGGTCCTACAATGAGCAGTTCTTC.

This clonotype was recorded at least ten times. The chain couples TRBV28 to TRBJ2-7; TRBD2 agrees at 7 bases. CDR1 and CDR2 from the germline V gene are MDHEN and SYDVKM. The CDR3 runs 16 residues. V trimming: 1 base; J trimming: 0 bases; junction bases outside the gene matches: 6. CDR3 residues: CASSLSSASGSYEQYF. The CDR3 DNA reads TGTGCCAGCAGTTTATCTTCGGCTAGCGGCTCCTACGAGCAGTACTTC.

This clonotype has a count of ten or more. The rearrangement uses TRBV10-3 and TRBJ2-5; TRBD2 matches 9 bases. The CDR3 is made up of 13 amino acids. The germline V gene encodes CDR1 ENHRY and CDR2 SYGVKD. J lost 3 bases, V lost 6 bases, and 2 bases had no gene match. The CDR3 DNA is TGTGCCATCAGGGTAGCGGGAGAAGAGACCCAGTACTTC. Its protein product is CAIRVAGEETQYF.

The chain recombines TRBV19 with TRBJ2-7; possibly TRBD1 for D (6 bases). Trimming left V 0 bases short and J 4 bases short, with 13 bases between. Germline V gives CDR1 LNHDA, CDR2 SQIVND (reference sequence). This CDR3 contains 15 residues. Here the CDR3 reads CASSIEYRVLYEQYF. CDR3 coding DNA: TGTGCCAGTAGTATAGAGTACAGGGTCTTGTACGAGCAGTACTTC.

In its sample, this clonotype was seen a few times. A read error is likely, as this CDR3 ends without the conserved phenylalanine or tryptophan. The DNA for the CDR3 is TGTGCCAGCAGCCACAGGGCTGGAGTGATCACTGAAGCTTTCCTT. This gives the protein CASSHRAGVITEAFL. This sequence joins TRBV27 and TRBJ1-1, with D perhaps TRBD1 (6 bases). This CDR3 has 15 residues. Trimming pared 6 bases from V and 4 bases from J, leaving 18 bases between. Germline-derived CDR1 and CDR2 are MNHEY and SMNVEV (reference sequence).

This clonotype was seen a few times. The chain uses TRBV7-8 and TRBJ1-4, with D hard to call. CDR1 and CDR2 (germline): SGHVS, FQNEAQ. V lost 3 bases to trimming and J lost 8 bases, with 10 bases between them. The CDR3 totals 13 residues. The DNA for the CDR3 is TGTGCCAGCAGCTTCGGCAGACACGAAAAACTGTTTTTT. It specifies CASSFGRHEKLFF.

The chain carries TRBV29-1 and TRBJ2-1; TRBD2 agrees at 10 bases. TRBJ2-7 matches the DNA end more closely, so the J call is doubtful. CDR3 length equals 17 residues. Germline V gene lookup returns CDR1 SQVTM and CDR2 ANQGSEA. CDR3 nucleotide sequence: TGCAGCGTTGAAGCAGAGTCTAGCGGGAGAGACTACAATGAGCAGTACTTC. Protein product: CSVEAESSGRDYNEQYF.

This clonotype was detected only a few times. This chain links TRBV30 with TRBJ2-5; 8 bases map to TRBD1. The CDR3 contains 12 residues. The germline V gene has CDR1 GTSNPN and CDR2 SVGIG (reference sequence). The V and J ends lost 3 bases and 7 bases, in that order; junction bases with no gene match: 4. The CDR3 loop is CAWSTQGVTQYF. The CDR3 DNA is TGTGCCTGGAGCACACAGGGGGTGACCCAGTACTTC.

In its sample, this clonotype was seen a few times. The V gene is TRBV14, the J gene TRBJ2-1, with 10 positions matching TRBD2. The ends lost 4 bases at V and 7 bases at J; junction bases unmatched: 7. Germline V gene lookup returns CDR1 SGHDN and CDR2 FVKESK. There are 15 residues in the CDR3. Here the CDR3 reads CASSPRGTSANEQFF. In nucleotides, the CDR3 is TGTGCCAGCAGCCCCCGGGGGACTAGCGCAAATGAGCAGTTCTTC. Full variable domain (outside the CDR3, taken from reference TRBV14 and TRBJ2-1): EAGVTQFPSHSVIEKGQTVTLRCDPISGHDNLYWYRRVMGKEIKFLLHFVKESKQDESGMPNNRFLAERTGGTYSTLKVQPAELEDSGVYFCASSPRGTSANEQFFGPGTRLTVL.

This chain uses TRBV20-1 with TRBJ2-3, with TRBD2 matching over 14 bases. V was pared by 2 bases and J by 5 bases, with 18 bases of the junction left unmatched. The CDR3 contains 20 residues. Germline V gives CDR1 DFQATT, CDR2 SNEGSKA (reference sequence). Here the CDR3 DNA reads TGCAGTGCTAGATCATACGGACTAGCGGGAGGCTCAACGGTAGGAGATACGCAGTATTTT. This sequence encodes CSARSYGLAGGSTVGDTQYF.

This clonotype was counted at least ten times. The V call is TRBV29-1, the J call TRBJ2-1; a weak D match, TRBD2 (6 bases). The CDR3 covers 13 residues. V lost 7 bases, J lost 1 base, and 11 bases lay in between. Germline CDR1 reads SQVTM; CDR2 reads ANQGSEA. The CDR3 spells CSGGTGSYNEQFF. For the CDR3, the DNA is TGCAGCGGTGGGACTGGTTCCTACAATGAGCAGTTCTTC.

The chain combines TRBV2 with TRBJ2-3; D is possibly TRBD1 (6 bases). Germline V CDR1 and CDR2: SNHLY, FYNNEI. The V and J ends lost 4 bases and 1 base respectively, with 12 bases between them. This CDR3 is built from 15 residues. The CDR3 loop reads CASSAGPGGTDTQYF. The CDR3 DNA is TGTGCCAGCAGTGCGGGGCCAGGGGGCACAGATACGCAGTATTTT.

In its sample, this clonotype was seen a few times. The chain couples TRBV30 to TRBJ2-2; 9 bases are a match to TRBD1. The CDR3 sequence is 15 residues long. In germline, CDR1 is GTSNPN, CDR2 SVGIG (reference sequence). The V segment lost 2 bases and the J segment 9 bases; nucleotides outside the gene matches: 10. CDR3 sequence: CAWSPRDRDTRELFF. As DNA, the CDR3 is TGTGCCTGGAGTCCTCGGGACAGGGATACCCGGGAGCTGTTTTTT.

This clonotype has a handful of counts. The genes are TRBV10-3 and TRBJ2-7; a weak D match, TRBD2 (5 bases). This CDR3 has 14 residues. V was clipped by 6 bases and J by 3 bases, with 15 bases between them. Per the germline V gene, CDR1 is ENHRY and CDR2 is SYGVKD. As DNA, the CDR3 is TGTGCCATCAGCCGGGAAGAAACGGGCTACGAGCAGTACTTC. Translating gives CAISREETGYEQYF.

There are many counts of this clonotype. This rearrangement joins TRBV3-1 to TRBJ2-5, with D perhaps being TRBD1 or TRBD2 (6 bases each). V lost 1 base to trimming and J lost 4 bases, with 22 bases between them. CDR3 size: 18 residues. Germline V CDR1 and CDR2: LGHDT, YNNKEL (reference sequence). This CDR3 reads CASSQVVWRDTDGETQYF. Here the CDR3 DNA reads TGTGCCAGCAGCCAAGTAGTCTGGCGGGACACCGATGGAGAGACCCAGTACTTC.

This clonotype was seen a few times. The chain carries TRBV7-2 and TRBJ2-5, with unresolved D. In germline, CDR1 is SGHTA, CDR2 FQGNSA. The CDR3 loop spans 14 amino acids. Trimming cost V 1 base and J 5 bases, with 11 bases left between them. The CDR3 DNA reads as TGTGCCAGCAGCTTAGGGGTAGGGTGGGAGACCCAGTACTTC. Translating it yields CASSLGVGWETQYF.

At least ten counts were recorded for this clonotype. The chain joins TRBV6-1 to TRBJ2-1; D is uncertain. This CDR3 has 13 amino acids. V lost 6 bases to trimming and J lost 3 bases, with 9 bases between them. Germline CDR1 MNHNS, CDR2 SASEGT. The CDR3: CASSSANYNEQFF. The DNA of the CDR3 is TGTGCCAGCAGCTCGGCTAACTACAATGAGCAGTTCTTC.

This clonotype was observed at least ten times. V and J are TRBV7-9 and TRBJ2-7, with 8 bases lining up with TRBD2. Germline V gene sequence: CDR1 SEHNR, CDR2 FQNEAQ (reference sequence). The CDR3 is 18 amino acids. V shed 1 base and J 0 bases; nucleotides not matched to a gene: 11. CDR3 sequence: CASSLGGVAGLFSYEQYF. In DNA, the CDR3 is TGTGCCAGCAGCTTAGGGGGGGTAGCGGGGTTATTCTCCTACGAGCAGTACTTC.

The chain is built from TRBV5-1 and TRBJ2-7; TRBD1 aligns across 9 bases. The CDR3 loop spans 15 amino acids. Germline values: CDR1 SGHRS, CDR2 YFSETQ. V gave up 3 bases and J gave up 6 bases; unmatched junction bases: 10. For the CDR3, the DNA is TGCGCCAGCAGCTGGGGACAGGGATGGGGTACCGAGCAGTACTTC. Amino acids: CASSWGQGWGTEQYF.

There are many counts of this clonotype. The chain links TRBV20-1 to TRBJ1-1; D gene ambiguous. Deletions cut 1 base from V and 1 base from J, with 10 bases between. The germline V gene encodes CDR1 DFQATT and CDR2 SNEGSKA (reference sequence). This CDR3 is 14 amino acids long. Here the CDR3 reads CSARVRGPNTEAFF. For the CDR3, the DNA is TGCAGTGCTAGAGTACGAGGGCCGAACACTGAAGCTTTCTTT.

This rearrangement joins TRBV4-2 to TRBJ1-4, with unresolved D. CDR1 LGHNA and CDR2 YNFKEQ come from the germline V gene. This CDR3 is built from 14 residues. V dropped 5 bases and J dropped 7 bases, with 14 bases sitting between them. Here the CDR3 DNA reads TGTGCCAGCAGCGGTTCTACAGAAGTTGAAAAACTGTTTTTT. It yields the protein CASSGSTEVEKLFF.

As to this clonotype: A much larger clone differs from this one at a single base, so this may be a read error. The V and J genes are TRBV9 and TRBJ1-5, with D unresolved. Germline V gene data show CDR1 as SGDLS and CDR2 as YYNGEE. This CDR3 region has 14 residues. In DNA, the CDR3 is TGTGCCAGCAAACCGGAAAGTAGCAGTCAGCCCCAGCATTTT. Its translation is CASKPESSSQPQHF.

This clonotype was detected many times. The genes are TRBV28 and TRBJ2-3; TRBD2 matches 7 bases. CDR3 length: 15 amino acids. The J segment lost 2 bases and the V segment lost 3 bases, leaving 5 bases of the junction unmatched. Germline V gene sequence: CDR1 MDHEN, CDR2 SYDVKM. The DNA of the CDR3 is TGTGCCAGCAGTTTCCCCAGCGGGAACACAGATACGCAGTATTTT. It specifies CASSFPSGNTDTQYF.